The 27 T cell receptor beta chains reported below all come from one sample, sequenced in a study of response to subunit inactivated influenza vaccine. TCRdb independently ran MiXCR on the RT-PCR reads; one entry per CDR3 protein. The repertoire holds 500,000 to 650,000 distinct CDR3 sequences, roughly 8.2% seen once, with 13% in the top ten. Sample: PBMCs from blood, taken less than 30 months after vaccination. All receptors come from a man in his fifties or sixties who received an inactivated influenza vaccine.

In its sample, this clonotype was seen many times. This chain joins TRBV30 and TRBJ2-3; tentative D call: TRBD1 (5 bases). Germline V gene sequence: CDR1 GTSNPN, CDR2 SVGIG (reference sequence). V lost 3 bases and J 3 bases, leaving 10 bases between the germline ends. The CDR3 extends over 13 amino acids. DNA for the CDR3: TGTGCCTGGAGGAAGGGGTTGACAGATACGCAGTATTTT. It is translated as CAWRKGLTDTQYF.

Many counts were recorded for this clonotype. The genes are TRBV20-1 and TRBJ2-4; the D call may be TRBD1 or TRBD2 (5 bases each). V lost 1 base, J lost 15 bases, and 13 bases lay in between. CDR1 and CDR2 from the germline V gene are DFQATT and SNEGSKA (reference sequence). The CDR3 is made up of 11 amino acids. The CDR3 is CSARGGPWAYF. DNA for the CDR3: TGCAGTGCTAGAGGGGGACCTTGGGCGTACTTC.

The gene calls are TRBV11-1 and TRBJ2-5, with no clear D. Trimming took 3 bases from V and 5 from J, leaving 25 bases between them. Germline assignment: CDR1 SGHAT and CDR2 FQDESV (reference sequence). CDR3 length: 18 amino acids. CDR3 sequence (DNA): TGTGCCAGCAGCTTTCGGCGTACGGGCGCGGATACTGGGGAGACCCAGTACTTC. This encodes CASSFRRTGADTGETQYF.

This clonotype was seen a single time. The chain joins TRBV28 to TRBJ1-4; no clear D. The germline V and J ends were trimmed by 3 bases and 12 bases, with 11 bases remaining between them. Germline CDR1 is MDHEN and CDR2 is SYDVKM. This CDR3 spans 12 amino acids. Written as DNA, the CDR3 is TGTGCCAGCAGTTTCGGGTGGCAGCAACTGTTTTTT. This gives the protein CASSFGWQQLFF.

This chain connects TRBV2 to TRBJ2-5; no reliable D call. Germline values: CDR1 SNHLY, CDR2 FYNNEI. Trimming removed 8 bases from V and 4 bases from J, with 14 bases in between. This CDR3 is 13 amino acids long. The CDR3 coding sequence is TGTGCCAGCGGGCTTCGGAACGGAGAGACCCAGTACTTC. It yields the protein CASGLRNGETQYF.

This clonotype showed up just a few times. V and J are TRBV9 and TRBJ2-2, with unresolved D. Trimming shortened V by 0 bases and J by 3 bases, and 6 bases separated the two germline ends. Germline V gene sequence: CDR1 SGDLS, CDR2 YYNGEE. The CDR3 is 14 amino acids. The CDR3 DNA is TGTGCCAGCAGCGTAGATGTGGACACCGGGGAGCTGTTTTTT. It translates to CASSVDVDTGELFF.

The sample holds many counts of this clonotype. The rearrangement joins TRBV6-5 to TRBJ1-5; D is perhaps TRBD1 (6 bases). V dropped 4 bases and J dropped 3 bases, with 19 bases sitting between them. Per germline, CDR1 MNHEY and CDR2 SVGAGI. This CDR3 comprises 17 residues. DNA for the CDR3: TGTGCCAGCAGTTCAGGGACAAACACGGGGGCCAATCAGCCCCAGCATTTT. It codes for CASSSGTNTGANQPQHF.

In this sample, this clonotype turned up a few times. V is TRBV7-2 and J is TRBJ2-3; D gene unclear. The CDR3 runs 12 residues. Germline V lookup: CDR1 SGHTA, CDR2 FQGNSA. V shed 5 bases and J shed 6 bases, with 9 bases lying between them. The CDR3 bases are TGTGCCAGCAGCCCCTCTTCGGATACGCAGTATTTT. This gives the protein CASSPSSDTQYF.

The chain combines TRBV12-3 or TRBV12-4 with TRBJ2-3, with TRBD2 matching 7 bases. The CDR3 covers 20 residues. V shed 2 bases and J 2 bases; nucleotides not matched to a gene: 19. CDR3 protein: CASSLSFVGVGGDHTDTQYF. The CDR3 DNA follows: TGTGCCAGCAGTTTATCGTTCGTGGGAGTTGGGGGGGACCACACAGATACGCAGTATTTT.

This clonotype was found many times. The chain recombines TRBV6-5 with TRBJ2-2, with TRBD1 identical over 7 bases. After removal of 4 bases from V and 7 bases from J, the junction contained 6 bases not matched to a gene. The CDR3 consists of 14 residues. CDR1 and CDR2 (germline): MNHEY, SVGAGI. The chain's CDR3 is CASSFVQGIGELFF. The CDR3 coding sequence is TGTGCCAGCAGTTTCGTACAGGGGATCGGGGAGCTGTTTTTT.

V usage is TRBV5-4 and J usage is TRBJ2-3; 8 nucleotides align to TRBD2. V lost 3 bases to trimming and J lost 6 bases; unmatched junction nucleotides: 9. CDR3 length: 15 residues. CDR1 SGHNT and CDR2 YYREEE come from the germline V gene (reference sequence). The CDR3 region is CASSSHGGAADTQYF. CDR3 DNA sequence: TGTGCCAGCAGCTCGCACGGGGGGGCCGCGGATACGCAGTATTTT. The whole variable domain, filled in from reference TRBV5-4 and TRBJ2-3, reads ETGVTQSPTHLIKTRGQQVTLRCSSQSGHNTVSWYQQALGQGPQFIFQYYREEENGRGNFPPRFSGLQFPNYSSELNVNALELDDSALYLCASSSHGGAADTQYFGPGTRLTVL.

This clonotype was seen a few times. The chain combines TRBV12-3 or TRBV12-4 with TRBJ1-1, with D possibly TRBD1 on 6 matching bases. The length of the CDR3 is 14 residues. Trimming cost V 7 bases and J 1 base, with 13 bases left between them. The CDR3 DNA reads TGTGCCAGCATCCCGGGACATGGGAACACTGAAGCTTTCTTT. Translation gives CASIPGHGNTEAFF.

The V and J genes are TRBV5-6 and TRBJ2-2; possible D gene TRBD1, 6 bases. Germline V gene sequence: CDR1 SGHDT, CDR2 YYEEEE. V was pared by 4 bases and J by 7 bases, with 20 bases between. CDR3 length equals 16 residues. The CDR3 here is CASSDAGTRVDGELFF. The CDR3 nucleotides are TGTGCCAGCAGCGACGCCGGGACACGGGTCGACGGGGAGCTGTTTTTT.

This clonotype was found many times. V and J are TRBV14 and TRBJ2-2; D is uncertain. V dropped 0 bases and J dropped 4 bases, with 9 bases sitting between them. Germline values: CDR1 SGHDN, CDR2 FVKESK. This CDR3 is 15 amino acids long. The CDR3 DNA follows: TGTGCCAGCAGCCAAGATTTGTCAGCCACCGGGGAGCTGTTTTTT. It codes for CASSQDLSATGELFF.

In this sample, this clonotype turned up a few times. The chain recombines TRBV12-3 or TRBV12-4 with TRBJ1-2; no definite D call. Deletions cut 2 bases from V and 3 bases from J, with 7 bases between. The CDR3 length is 13 residues. The CDR3 DNA reads TGTGCCAGCAGTTTAAGGAAGGACTATGGCTACACCTTC. This encodes CASSLRKDYGYTF.

This clonotype occurred a few times. The chain uses TRBV4-3 and TRBJ1-1, with D unresolved. This CDR3 is built from 14 residues. The V gene lost 0 bases and the J gene lost 4 bases, with 9 bases spanning the gap. The germline gives CDR1 LGHNA, CDR2 YSLEER. CDR3 sequence: CASSQDSYITEAFF. CDR3 DNA: TGCGCCAGCAGCCAAGACAGTTATATCACTGAAGCTTTCTTT.

This clonotype occurred many times. Here the CDR3 DNA reads TGTGCCAGCAGTTACTCGGACAGCGGGGAGCTGTTTTTT. Translation gives CASSYSDSGELFF. The genes are TRBV6-5 and TRBJ2-2, with D possibly matching TRBD1 (6 bases). CDR1 MNHEY and CDR2 SVGAGI come from the germline V gene. This CDR3 is 13 amino acids long. V was clipped by 0 bases and J by 7 bases, with 6 bases between them.

The table lists this clonotype with many counts. The chain is built from TRBV11-3 and TRBJ2-6; tentative D call: TRBD1 (6 bases). The germline V and J ends were trimmed by 5 bases and 1 base, with 18 bases remaining between them. Germline-derived CDR1 and CDR2 are SGHNT and YENEEA. The CDR3 is made up of 18 amino acids. This chain's CDR3 is CASSRQTGPGSGANVLTF. CDR3 DNA sequence: TGTGCCAGCAGCAGGCAGACAGGCCCGGGATCTGGGGCCAACGTCCTGACTTTC.

This clonotype has a count of ten or more. The V gene is TRBV4-2, the J gene TRBJ2-5, with a tentative D call TRBD2 (6 bases). V was shortened by 5 bases and J by 5 bases, with 18 bases between the two germline ends. CDR3 length: 15 residues. Germline V gene data show CDR1 as LGHNA and CDR2 as YNFKEQ. The CDR3: CASSARLGPFETQYF. The CDR3 region has the DNA TGTGCCAGCAGCGCCAGACTAGGCCCCTTCGAGACCCAGTACTTC.

This clonotype was counted between two and nine times. The chain is built from TRBV18 and TRBJ1-5, with 10 bases fitting TRBD1. This CDR3 is built from 14 residues. J gave up 6 bases and V 5 bases, and 4 bases lay outside the gene matches. CDR1 and CDR2 (germline): KGHSH, LQKENI. The DNA for the CDR3 is TGTGCCAGCTCAGCCCGGGACAGGGGTCAGCCCCAGCATTTT. This translates into CASSARDRGQPQHF. The full variable domain, its missing parts supplied by reference TRBV18 and TRBJ1-5, is NAGVMQNPRHLVRRRGQEARLRCSPMKGHSHVYWYRQLPEEGLKFMVYLQKENIIDESGMPKERFSAEFPKEGPSILRIQQVVRGDSAAYFCASSARDRGQPQHFGDGTRLSIL.

V and J are TRBV2 and TRBJ2-3; 8 bases map to TRBD2. The CDR3 length is 16 residues. V lost 4 bases and J lost 5; bases outside the gene matches: 11. From germline, CDR1 is SNHLY and CDR2 FYNNEI. The CDR3 loop is CASSVLPAGAGDTQYF. CDR3 DNA: TGTGCCAGCAGTGTCCTGCCAGCGGGGGCCGGAGATACGCAGTATTTT.

The chain links TRBV10-3 to TRBJ2-6; a possible D gene is TRBD1 (5 bases). The CDR3 is made up of 18 amino acids. V lost 6 bases and J lost 0, with 18 bases in between. Germline V gene lookup returns CDR1 ENHRY and CDR2 SYGVKD. The CDR3 spells CAISPGMFFPSGANVLTF. The CDR3 DNA reads TGTGCCATCAGCCCAGGGATGTTTTTTCCCTCTGGGGCCAACGTCCTGACTTTC.

The chain recombines TRBV9 with TRBJ2-1, with D hard to call. V was trimmed by 0 bases and J by 0 bases, leaving 10 bases between them. There are 16 residues in the CDR3. Germline V gene sequence: CDR1 SGDLS, CDR2 YYNGEE. CDR3 amino acids: CASSVEGLLSYNEQFF. DNA for the CDR3: TGTGCCAGCAGCGTAGAAGGGCTTCTCTCCTACAATGAGCAGTTCTTC. Together with reference TRBV9 and TRBJ2-1, the CDR3 gives the full variable domain: DSGVTQTPKHLITATGQRVTLRCSPRSGDLSVYWYQQSLDQGLQFLIQYYNGEERAKGNILERFSAQQFPDLHSELNLSSLELGDSALYFCASSVEGLLSYNEQFFGPGTRLTVL.

Of note for this clonotype: This may arise from a read error, as a much more abundant clone is one base away. The rearrangement joins TRBV27 to TRBJ1-1; weak D call: TRBD1 (5 bases). CDR1 and CDR2 (germline): MNHEY, SMNVEV (reference sequence). Deletions cut 5 bases from V and 6 bases from J, with 10 bases between. The CDR3 spans 12 residues. The CDR3 sequence: CASSPRVAEAFF. DNA for the CDR3: TGTGCCAGCAGTCCCAGGGTGGCTGAAGCTTTCTTT.

V gene TRBV5-1 combines with J gene TRBJ2-3; D remains unclear. CDR1 and CDR2 from the germline V gene are SGHRS and YFSETQ. This CDR3 spans 13 amino acids. Trimming removed 0 bases at V and 6 bases at J, with 8 bases between. This CDR3 reads CASSLEVGDTQYF. The CDR3 nucleotides are TGCGCCAGCAGCTTGGAAGTTGGGGATACGCAGTATTTT.

The sample holds a few counts of this clonotype. The CDR3 loop is CASSQLGTEETQYF. CDR3 DNA sequence: TGCGCCAGCAGCCAACTAGGGACAGAAGAGACCCAGTACTTC. The chain couples TRBV4-3 to TRBJ2-5; TRBD1 matches at 7 bases. V lost 2 bases, J lost 3 bases, and 3 bases stayed unmatched. This CDR3 has 14 amino acids. Germline V gives CDR1 LGHNA, CDR2 YSLEER.

This clonotype appeared a few times. V is TRBV6-5 and J is TRBJ1-2, with unresolved D. The CDR3 loop spans 16 amino acids. Germline CDR1 and CDR2: MNHEY and SVGAGI. Trimming took off 8 bases at V and 5 bases at J, with 24 bases between the two ends. CDR3 bases: TGTGCCAGCGTTGGAAAACGGAGGACGTATCAGTATGGCTACACCTTC. Protein product: CASVGKRRTYQYGYTF.